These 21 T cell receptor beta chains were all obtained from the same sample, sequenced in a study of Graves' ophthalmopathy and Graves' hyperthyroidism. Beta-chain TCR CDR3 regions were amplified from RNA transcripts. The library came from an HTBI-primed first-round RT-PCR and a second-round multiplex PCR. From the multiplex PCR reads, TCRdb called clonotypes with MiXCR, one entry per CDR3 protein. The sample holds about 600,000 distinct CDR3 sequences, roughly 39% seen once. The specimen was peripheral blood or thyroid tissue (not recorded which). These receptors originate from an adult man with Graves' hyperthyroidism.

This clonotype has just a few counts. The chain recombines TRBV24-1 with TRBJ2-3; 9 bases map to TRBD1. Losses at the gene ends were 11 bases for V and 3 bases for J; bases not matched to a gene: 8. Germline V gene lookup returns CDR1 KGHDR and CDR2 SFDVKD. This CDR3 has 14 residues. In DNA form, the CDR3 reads TGTGCCAGCAGCTGGGACAGGGCAACAGATACGCAGTATTTT. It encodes CASSWDRATDTQYF.

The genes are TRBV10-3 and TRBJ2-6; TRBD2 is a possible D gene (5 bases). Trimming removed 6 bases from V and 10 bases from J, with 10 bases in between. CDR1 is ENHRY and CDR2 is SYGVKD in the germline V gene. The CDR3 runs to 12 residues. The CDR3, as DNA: TGTGCCATCAGGGACCGGGATAACGTCCTGACTTTC. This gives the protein CAIRDRDNVLTF.

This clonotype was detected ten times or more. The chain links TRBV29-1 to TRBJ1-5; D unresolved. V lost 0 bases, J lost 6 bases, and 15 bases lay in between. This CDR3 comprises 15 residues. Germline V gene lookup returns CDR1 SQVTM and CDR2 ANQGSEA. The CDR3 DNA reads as TGCAGCGTTGAAGATTTGGGTTTGGAGTGTCAGCCCCAGCATTTT. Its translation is CSVEDLGLECQPQHF.

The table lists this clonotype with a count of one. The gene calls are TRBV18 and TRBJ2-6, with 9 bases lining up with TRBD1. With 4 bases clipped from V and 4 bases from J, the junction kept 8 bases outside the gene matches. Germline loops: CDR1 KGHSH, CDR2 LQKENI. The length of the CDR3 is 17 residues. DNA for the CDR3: TGTGCCAGCTCACGCCTAGGACAGGGGACAGGGGCCAACGTCCTGACTTTC. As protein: CASSRLGQGTGANVLTF.

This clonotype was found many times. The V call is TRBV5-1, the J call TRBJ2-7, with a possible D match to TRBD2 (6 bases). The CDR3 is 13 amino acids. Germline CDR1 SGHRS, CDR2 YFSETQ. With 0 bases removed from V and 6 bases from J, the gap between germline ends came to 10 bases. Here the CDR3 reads CASSLAGGTEQYF. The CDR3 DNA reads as TGCGCCAGCAGCTTGGCCGGGGGTACCGAGCAGTACTTC.

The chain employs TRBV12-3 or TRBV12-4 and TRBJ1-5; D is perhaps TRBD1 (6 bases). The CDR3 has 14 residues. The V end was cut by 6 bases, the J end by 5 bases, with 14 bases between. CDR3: CASSPRDKDQPQHF. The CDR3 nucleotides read TGTGCCAGCAGCCCGCGGGACAAGGATCAGCCCCAGCATTTT.

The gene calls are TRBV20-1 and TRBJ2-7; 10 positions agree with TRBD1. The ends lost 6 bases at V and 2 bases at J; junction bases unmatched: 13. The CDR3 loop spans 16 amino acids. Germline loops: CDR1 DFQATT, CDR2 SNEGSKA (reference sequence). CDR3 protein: CSASSRGTGDTYEQYF. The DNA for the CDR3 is TGCAGTGCCAGCAGTCGCGGGACAGGGGACACCTACGAGCAGTACTTC.

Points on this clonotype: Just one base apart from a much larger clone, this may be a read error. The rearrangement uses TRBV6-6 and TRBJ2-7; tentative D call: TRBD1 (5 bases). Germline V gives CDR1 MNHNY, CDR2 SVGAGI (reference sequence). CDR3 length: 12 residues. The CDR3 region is CAGSYSGNEQYF. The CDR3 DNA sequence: TGTGCCGGCAGTTACTCAGGGAACGAGCAGTACTTC.

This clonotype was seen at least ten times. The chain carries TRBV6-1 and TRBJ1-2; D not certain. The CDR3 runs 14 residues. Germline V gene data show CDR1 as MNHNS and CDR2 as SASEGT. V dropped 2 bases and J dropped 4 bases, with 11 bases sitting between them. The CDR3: CASSERAPVYGYTF. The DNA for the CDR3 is TGTGCCAGCAGTGAACGGGCTCCTGTCTATGGCTACACCTTC.

The CDR3 coding sequence is TGTGCCACCCTCATAAGCGGGGGGGAGCTGTTTTTT. It specifies CATLISGGELFF. The chain links TRBV6-1 to TRBJ2-2, with D perhaps TRBD2 (6 bases). CDR3 length: 12 residues. CDR1 is MNHNS and CDR2 is SASEGT in the germline V gene. V lost 10 bases to trimming and J lost 8 bases, with 14 bases between them.

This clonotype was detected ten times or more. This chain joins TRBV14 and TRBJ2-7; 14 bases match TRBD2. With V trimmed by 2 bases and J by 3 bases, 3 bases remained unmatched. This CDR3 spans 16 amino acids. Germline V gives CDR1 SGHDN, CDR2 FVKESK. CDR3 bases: TGTGCCAGCAGCCAACCGGGACTAGCGGGAGTCTACGAGCAGTACTTC. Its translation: CASSQPGLAGVYEQYF.

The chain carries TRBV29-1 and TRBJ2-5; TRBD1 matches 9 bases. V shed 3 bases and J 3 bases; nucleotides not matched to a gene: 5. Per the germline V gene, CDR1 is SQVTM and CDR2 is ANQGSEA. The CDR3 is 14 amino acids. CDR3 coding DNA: TGCAGCGTTGAGCGGGGACAGGGTAAAGAGACCCAGTACTTC. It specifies CSVERGQGKETQYF.

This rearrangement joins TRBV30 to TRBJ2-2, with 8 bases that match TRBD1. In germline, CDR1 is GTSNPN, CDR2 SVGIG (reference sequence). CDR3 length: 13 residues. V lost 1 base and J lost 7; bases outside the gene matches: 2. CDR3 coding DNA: TGTGCCTGGAGTGGGGACAGGATCGGGGAGCTGTTTTTT. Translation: CAWSGDRIGELFF.

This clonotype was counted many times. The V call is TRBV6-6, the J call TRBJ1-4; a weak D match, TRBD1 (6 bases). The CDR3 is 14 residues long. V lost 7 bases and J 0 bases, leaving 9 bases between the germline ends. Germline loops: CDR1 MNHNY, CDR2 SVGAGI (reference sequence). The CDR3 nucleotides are TGTGCCAGCAAGGGGGGGGCAACTAATGAAAAACTGTTTTTT. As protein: CASKGGATNEKLFF.

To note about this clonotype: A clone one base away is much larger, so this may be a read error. The CDR3 bases are TGTGCCAGCAGTTTCGGCGCAGGGGGGTCCTGCGAGCAGTACTTC. This gives the protein CASSFGAGGSCEQYF. The V and J genes are TRBV12-3 or TRBV12-4 and TRBJ2-7; the D gene is possibly TRBD1 (7 bases). The CDR3 has 15 amino acids.

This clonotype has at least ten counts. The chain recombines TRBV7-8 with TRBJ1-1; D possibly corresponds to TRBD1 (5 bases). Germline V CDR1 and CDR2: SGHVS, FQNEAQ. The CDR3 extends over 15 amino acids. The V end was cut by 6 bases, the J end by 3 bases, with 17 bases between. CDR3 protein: CASREARVGDTEAFF. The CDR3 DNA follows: TGTGCCAGCAGGGAAGCCAGGGTTGGGGACACTGAAGCTTTCTTT.

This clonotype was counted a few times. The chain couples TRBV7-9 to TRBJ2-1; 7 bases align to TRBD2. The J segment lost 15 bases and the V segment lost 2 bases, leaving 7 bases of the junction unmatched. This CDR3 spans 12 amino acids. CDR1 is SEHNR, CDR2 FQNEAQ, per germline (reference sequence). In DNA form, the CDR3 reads TGTGCCAGCAGCTTACTGGGCGGGAGTCGGTTCTTC. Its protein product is CASSLLGGSRFF. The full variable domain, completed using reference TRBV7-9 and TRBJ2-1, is DTGVSQNPRHKITKRGQNVTFRCDPISEHNRLYWYRQTLGQGPEFLTYFQNEAQLEKSRLLSDRFSAERPKGSFSTLEIQRTEQGDSAMYLCASSLLGGSRFFGPGTRLTVL.

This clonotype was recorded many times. The CDR3 bases are TGTGCCAGCAGCTTAGTAGGGTATGGACAGCCCCAGCATTTT. Protein product: CASSLVGYGQPQHF. The chain joins TRBV7-8 to TRBJ1-5; D remains unclear. This CDR3 region has 14 residues. Germline V gives CDR1 SGHVS, CDR2 FQNEAQ. With 1 base removed from V and 7 bases from J, the gap between germline ends came to 11 bases.

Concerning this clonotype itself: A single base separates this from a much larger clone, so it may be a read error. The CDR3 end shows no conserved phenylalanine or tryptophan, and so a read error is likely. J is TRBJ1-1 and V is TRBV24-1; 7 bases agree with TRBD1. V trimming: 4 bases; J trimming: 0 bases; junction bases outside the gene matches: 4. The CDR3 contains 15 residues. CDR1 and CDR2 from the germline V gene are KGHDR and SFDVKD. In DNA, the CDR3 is TGTGCCACCAGTGAGTCCGGGACAGTGAACACTGAAGCTTTCCTT. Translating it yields CATSESGTVNTEAFL.

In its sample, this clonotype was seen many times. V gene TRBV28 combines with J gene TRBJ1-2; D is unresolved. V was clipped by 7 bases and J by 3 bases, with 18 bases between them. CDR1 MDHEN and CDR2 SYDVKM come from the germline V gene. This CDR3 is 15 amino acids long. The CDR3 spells CASTIGDQDYYGYTF. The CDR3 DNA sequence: TGTGCCAGCACCATCGGAGATCAGGACTACTATGGCTACACCTTC.

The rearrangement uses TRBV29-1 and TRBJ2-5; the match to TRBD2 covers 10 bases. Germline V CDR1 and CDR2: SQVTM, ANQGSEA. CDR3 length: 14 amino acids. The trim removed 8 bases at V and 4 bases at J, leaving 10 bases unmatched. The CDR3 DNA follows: TGCAGCTTCGACAGCGGGGGGGCACCAGAGACCCAGTACTTC. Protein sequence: CSFDSGGAPETQYF.